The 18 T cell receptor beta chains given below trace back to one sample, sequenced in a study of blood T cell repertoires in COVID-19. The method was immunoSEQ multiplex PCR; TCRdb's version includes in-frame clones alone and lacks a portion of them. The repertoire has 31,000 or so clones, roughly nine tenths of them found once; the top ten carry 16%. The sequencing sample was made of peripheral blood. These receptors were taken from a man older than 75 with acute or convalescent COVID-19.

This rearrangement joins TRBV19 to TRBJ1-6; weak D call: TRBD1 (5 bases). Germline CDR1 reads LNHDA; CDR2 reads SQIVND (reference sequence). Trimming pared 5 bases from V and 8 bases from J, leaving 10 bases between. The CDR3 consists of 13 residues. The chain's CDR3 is CASSQQVYSPLHF. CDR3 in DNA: TGTGCCAGTAGTCAACAGGTTTATTCACCCCTCCACTTT.

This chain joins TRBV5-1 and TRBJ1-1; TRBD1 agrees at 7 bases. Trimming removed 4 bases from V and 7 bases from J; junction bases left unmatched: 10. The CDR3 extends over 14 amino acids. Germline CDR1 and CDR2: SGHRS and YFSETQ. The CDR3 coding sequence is TGCGCCAGCAGCCGGGACAGCCGAACAGGTGAAGCTTTCTTT. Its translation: CASSRDSRTGEAFF.

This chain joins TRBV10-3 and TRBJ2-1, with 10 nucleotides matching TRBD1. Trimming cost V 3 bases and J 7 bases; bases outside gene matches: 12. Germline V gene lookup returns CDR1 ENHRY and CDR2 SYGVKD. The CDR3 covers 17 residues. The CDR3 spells CAISDRTRTGGINEQFF. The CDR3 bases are TGTGCCATCAGTGACCGAACCCGGACAGGGGGTATAAATGAGCAGTTCTTC.

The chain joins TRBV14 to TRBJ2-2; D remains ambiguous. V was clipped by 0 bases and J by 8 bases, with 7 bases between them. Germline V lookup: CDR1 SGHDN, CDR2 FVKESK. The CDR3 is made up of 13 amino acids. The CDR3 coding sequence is TGTGCCAGCAGCCAAGAACTCCAAGGGGAGCTGTTTTTT. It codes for CASSQELQGELFF.

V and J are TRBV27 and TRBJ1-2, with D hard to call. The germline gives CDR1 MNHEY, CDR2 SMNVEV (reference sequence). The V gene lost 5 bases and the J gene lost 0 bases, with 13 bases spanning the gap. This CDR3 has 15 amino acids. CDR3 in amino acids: CASSPGRGSNYGYTF. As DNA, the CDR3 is TGTGCCAGCAGTCCCGGTAGAGGGTCTAACTATGGCTACACCTTC.

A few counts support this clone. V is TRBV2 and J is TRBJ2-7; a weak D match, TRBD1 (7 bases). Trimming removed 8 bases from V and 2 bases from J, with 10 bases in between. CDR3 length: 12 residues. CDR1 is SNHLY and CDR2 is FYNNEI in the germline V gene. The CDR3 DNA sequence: TGTGCCAGCGGCGGGACAGCCTACGAGCAGTACTTC. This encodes CASGGTAYEQYF.

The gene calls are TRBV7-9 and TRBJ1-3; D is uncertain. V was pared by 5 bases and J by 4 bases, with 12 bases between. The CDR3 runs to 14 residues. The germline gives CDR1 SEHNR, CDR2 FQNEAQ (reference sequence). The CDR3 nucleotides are TGTGCCAGCAGCCCCTCTGCAGGAGGAAACACCATATATTTT. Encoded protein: CASSPSAGGNTIYF.

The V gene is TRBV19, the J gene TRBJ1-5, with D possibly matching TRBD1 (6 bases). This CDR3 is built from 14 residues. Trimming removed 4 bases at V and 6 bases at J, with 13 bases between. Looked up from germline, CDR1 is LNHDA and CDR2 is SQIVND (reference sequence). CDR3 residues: CASSRNRESQPQHF. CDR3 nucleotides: TGTGCCAGTAGTAGGAACAGGGAAAGTCAGCCCCAGCATTTT.

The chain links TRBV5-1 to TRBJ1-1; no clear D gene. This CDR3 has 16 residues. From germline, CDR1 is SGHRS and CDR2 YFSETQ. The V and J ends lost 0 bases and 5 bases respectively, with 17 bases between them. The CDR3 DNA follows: TGCGCCAGCAGCTTGGGAATGGCAGATGCGGGTACTGAAGCTTTCTTT. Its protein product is CASSLGMADAGTEAFF.

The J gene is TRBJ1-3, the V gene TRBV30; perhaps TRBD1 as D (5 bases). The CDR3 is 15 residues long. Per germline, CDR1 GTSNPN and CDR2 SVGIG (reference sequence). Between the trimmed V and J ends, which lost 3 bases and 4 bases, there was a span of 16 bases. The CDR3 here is CAWSSGGGYGNTIYF. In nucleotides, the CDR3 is TGTGCCTGGAGCTCCGGCGGGGGGTACGGAAACACCATATATTTT.

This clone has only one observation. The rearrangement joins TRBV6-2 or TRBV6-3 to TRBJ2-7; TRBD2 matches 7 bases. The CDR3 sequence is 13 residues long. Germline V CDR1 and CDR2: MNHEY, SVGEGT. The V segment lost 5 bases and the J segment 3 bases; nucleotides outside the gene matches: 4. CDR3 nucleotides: TGTGCCAGCAGTAAATCGGGGGGCTACGAGCAGTACTTC. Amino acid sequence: CASSKSGGYEQYF.

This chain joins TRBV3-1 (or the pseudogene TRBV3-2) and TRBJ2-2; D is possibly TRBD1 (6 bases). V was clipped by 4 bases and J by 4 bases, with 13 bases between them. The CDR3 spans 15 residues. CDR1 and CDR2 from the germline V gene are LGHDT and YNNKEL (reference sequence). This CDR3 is CASSPSSGATGELFF. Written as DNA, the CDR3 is TGTGCCAGCAGCCCGTCTTCAGGGGCCACCGGGGAGCTGTTTTTT.

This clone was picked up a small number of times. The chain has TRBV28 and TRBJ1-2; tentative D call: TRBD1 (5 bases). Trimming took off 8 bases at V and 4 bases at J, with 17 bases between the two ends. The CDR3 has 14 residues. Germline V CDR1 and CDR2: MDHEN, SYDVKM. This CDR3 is CASGTGGRGYGYTF. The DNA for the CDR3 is TGTGCCAGCGGTACCGGGGGACGTGGCTATGGCTACACCTTC.

The CDR3 sequence: CASSLTSGSGDTQYF. CDR3 sequence (DNA): TGTGCCAGCAGTTTGACTAGCGGGTCGGGAGATACGCAGTATTTT. The gene calls are TRBV2 and TRBJ2-3, with TRBD2 matching 10 bases. The CDR3 length is 15 residues. Germline CDR1 reads SNHLY; CDR2 reads FYNNEI. V shed 5 bases and J 5 bases; nucleotides not matched to a gene: 7.

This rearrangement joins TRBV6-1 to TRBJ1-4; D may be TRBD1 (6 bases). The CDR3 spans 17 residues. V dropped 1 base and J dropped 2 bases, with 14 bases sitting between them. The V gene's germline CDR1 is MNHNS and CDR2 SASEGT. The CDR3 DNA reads TGTGCCAGCAGTGAAGGAGCGGGGGCAAGGACTAATGAAAAACTGTTTTTT. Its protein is CASSEGAGARTNEKLFF.

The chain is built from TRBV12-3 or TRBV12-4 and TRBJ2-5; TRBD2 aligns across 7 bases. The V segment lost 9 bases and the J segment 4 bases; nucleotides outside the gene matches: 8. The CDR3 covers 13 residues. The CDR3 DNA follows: TGTGCCAGTGGGGGACTATTCCGAGAGACCCAGTACTTC. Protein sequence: CASGGLFRETQYF.

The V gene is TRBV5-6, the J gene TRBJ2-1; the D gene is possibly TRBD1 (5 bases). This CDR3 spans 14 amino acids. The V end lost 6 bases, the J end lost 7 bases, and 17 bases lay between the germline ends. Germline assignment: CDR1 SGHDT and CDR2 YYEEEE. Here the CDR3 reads CASKRPLSGNEQFF. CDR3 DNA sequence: TGTGCCAGCAAACGACCCCTTTCAGGGAATGAGCAGTTCTTC.

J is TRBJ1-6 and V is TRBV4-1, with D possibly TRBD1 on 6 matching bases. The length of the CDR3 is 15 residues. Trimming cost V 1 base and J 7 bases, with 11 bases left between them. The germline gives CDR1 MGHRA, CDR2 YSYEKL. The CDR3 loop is CASSQAGTPNSPLHF. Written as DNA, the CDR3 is TGCGCCAGCAGCCAAGCCGGGACACCAAATTCACCCCTCCACTTT.